This is a list of T cell receptor beta chains from one sample in a study of identical twins. TCRdb analysed the 5' RACE reads with MiXCR anew, one entry per CDR3 protein. The sample holds more than 200,000 distinct CDR3 sequences, around 10% seen once. The sequenced sample was memory (CD45RO+) T cells sorted from blood. The receptors derive from a woman aged 18-35 years in good health. Each CDR3 is given with its conserved first and last residue. The D gene is left open where the match is weak. Size is omitted from some rows. Given values are once, few, many or a class for expanded clones.

- | TRBJ2-7 | few | TRBV29-1 | CSVVFGYNSYEQYF | TGCAGCGTTGTTTTTGGCTATAATTCCTACGAGCAGTACTTC
TRBD1 | TRBJ1-6 | - | TRBV14 | CASSATGGSPPLHF | TGTGCCAGCTCCGCGACAGGGGGCTCTCCACCCCTCCACTTT
- | TRBJ2-2 | - | TRBV10-2 | CASSDRGITGELFF | TGCGCCAGCAGTGACCGGGGTATCACCGGGGAGCTGTTTTTT
TRBD2 | TRBJ2-1 | many | TRBV6-4 | CASSDSTSGSNEQFF | TGTGCCAGCAGTGACTCGACTAGCGGGAGCAATGAGCAGTTCTTC
- | TRBJ2-5 | few | TRBV18 | CASSPKTRDFQETQYF | TGTGCCAGCTCACCCAAAACCAGGGACTTCCAAGAGACCCAGTACTTC
- | TRBJ2-7 | many | TRBV7-9 | CASVGWDEQYF | TGTGCCAGCGTTGGCTGGGACGAGCAGTACTTC
TRBD1 | TRBJ2-7 | - | TRBV7-9 | CASSLPLDRGPYEQYF | TGTGCCAGCAGCTTGCCCCTGGACAGGGGACCCTACGAGCAGTACTTC
- | TRBJ2-3 | few | TRBV19 | CASRGGGTDTQYF | TGTGCCAGTAGAGGGGGGGGCACAGATACGCAGTATTTT
- | TRBJ1-1 | many | TRBV24-1 | CATSDEETGNTEAFF | TGTGCCACCAGTGACGAAGAGACAGGGAACACTGAAGCTTTCTTT
- | TRBJ2-3 | few | TRBV20-1 | CSAIPADSTDTQYF | TGCAGTGCTATACCAGCGGATAGCACAGATACGCAGTATTTT
- | TRBJ2-5 | many | TRBV6-5 | CASRDNRGTQYF | TGTGCCAGCAGGGACAACCGGGGGACCCAGTACTTC
- | TRBJ1-1 | - | TRBV6-2/TRBV6-3 | CASGQGLTEAFF | TGTGCCAGCGGGCAGGGGTTGACTGAAGCTTTCTTT
TRBD2 | TRBJ2-1 | few | TRBV6-2/TRBV6-3 | CASSYGRVEQFF | TGTGCCAGCAGTTACGGGAGGGTTGAGCAGTTCTTC
- | TRBJ1-6 | - | TRBV9 | CASSLQGQVASPLHF | TGTGCCAGCAGCCTACAGGGACAAGTAGCTTCACCCCTCCACTTT
- | TRBJ2-7 | few | TRBV9 | CASSVGSTGYEQYF | TGTGCCAGCAGCGTAGGCAGCACGGGGTACGAGCAGTACTTC
TRBD2 | TRBJ2-3 | - | TRBV7-7 | CASSSSGRSDTQYF | TGTGCCAGCAGCAGCAGCGGGAGGTCAGATACGCAGTATTTT
- | TRBJ2-3 | - | TRBV18 | CASSPISWEDTQYF | TGTGCCAGCTCACCCATATCTTGGGAAGATACGCAGTATTTT
- | TRBJ2-6 | - | TRBV6-1 | CASSTQESGANVLTF | TGTGCCAGCAGTACCCAGGAGTCTGGGGCCAACGTCCTGACTTTC
TRBD2 | TRBJ2-7 | - | TRBV29-1 | CSVLGTSGTTYEQYF | TGCAGCGTTCTCGGGACTAGCGGGACTACTTACGAGCAGTACTTC
TRBD2 | TRBJ2-1 | few | TRBV6-1 | CASTPRDRGGSYNEQFF | TGTGCCAGCACCCCTCGGGATAGGGGCGGGAGCTACAATGAGCAGTTCTTC
TRBD1 | TRBJ2-5 | - | TRBV9 | CASSAGQGLRFQETQYF | TGTGCCAGCAGCGCAGGACAGGGGTTAAGGTTCCAAGAGACCCAGTACTTC
- | TRBJ1-1 | few | TRBV29-1 | CSVEKGMNTEAFF | TGCAGCGTTGAAAAAGGTATGAACACTGAAGCTTTCTTT
TRBD1 | TRBJ2-2 | many | TRBV6-5 | CASSLQGSNTGELFF | TGTGCCAGCAGTCTACAGGGGAGTAACACCGGGGAGCTGTTTTTT
TRBD2 | TRBJ2-7 | - | TRBV7-3 | CASSLFAGDGEQYF | TGTGCCAGCAGCTTATTCGCGGGGGACGGCGAGCAGTACTTC
- | TRBJ2-6 | - | TRBV5-1 | CASSLDGSSGANVLTF | TGCGCCAGCAGCTTGGACGGGAGCTCTGGGGCCAACGTCCTGACTTTC
TRBD1 | TRBJ2-2 | - | TRBV20-1 | CSARGTGTSGELFF | TGCAGTGCTAGGGGGACAGGGACCTCCGGGGAGCTGTTTTTT
- | TRBJ1-6 | - | TRBV28 | CASLYSDNSPLHF | TGTGCCAGTCTTTACTCTGATAATTCACCCCTCCACTTT
- | TRBJ2-6 | - | TRBV5-6 | CASSLVQRSGANVLTF | TGTGCCAGCAGCTTGGTGCAGCGATCTGGGGCCAACGTCCTGACTTTC
- | TRBJ2-5 | few | TRBV7-3 | CASSLWGVGETQYF | TGTGCCAGCAGCTTATGGGGGGTCGGAGAGACCCAGTACTTC
TRBD2 | TRBJ2-4 | - | TRBV27 | CASSQLAGGPGIKNIQYF | TGTGCCAGCAGTCAGCTAGCGGGAGGGCCAGGGATCAAAAACATTCAGTACTTC
TRBD1 | TRBJ1-1 | few | TRBV6-2/TRBV6-3 | CASSYIRRQGAWNTEAFF | TGTGCCAGCAGCTACATCCGCCGACAGGGGGCCTGGAACACTGAAGCTTTCTTT
TRBD1 | TRBJ2-7 | - | TRBV4-1 | CASSHWTGASYEQYF | TGCGCCAGCAGCCATTGGACAGGGGCCTCCTACGAGCAGTACTTC
- | TRBJ1-1 | - | TRBV18 | CASSPQGQGEPFF | TGTGCCAGCTCACCACAAGGACAAGGGGAACCTTTCTTT
- | TRBJ1-1 | many | TRBV20-1 | CSARVGGRSEAFF | TGCAGTGCTAGAGTCGGGGGAAGATCTGAAGCTTTCTTT
TRBD2 | TRBJ2-2 | few | TRBV19 | CASSRGGGNTGELFF | TGTGCCAGTAGTCGCGGGGGAGGGAACACCGGGGAGCTGTTTTTT
- | TRBJ2-6 | few | TRBV19 | CASRSGYSGANVLTF | TGTGCCAGTCGGTCAGGGTATTCTGGGGCCAACGTCCTGACTTTC
TRBD1 | TRBJ1-2 | many | TRBV12-3/TRBV12-4 | CASSRQGNYGYTF | TGTGCCAGCAGCCGACAGGGGAACTATGGCTACACCTTC
- | TRBJ2-1 | - | TRBV16 | CASSQKRGSGLSYNEQFF | TGTGCCAGCAGCCAAAAAAGGGGGTCCGGGCTCTCCTACAATGAGCAGTTCTTC
TRBD1 | TRBJ2-3 | few | TRBV7-2 | CASSGQGTDTQYF | TGTGCCAGCAGCGGACAGGGCACAGATACGCAGTATTTT
- | TRBJ2-5 | - | TRBV7-9 | CASSLGVPPGETQYF | TGTGCCAGCAGCTTAGGGGTACCCCCTGGGGAGACCCAGTACTTC
- | TRBJ2-3 | - | TRBV30 | CAAGDTQYF | TGTGCCGCCGGGGATACGCAGTATTTT
TRBD2 | TRBJ2-1 | many | TRBV20-1 | CSARELAGANNEQFF | TGCAGTGCTAGAGAACTAGCGGGAGCAAACAATGAGCAGTTCTTC
- | TRBJ2-3 | few | TRBV20-1 | CSASNLGAPDTQYF | TGCAGTGCTAGTAATCTGGGGGCTCCAGATACGCAGTATTTT
- | TRBJ2-3 | few | TRBV30 | CAWALGPQAVDTQYF | TGTGCCTGGGCCCTAGGCCCACAAGCGGTAGATACGCAGTATTTT
- | TRBJ2-7 | - | TRBV20-1 | CSARRPAVRSYEQYF | TGCAGTGCTAGACGTCCAGCGGTCCGCTCCTACGAGCAGTACTTC
- | TRBJ1-1 | - | TRBV4-2 | CASSQEEYQGYAFF | TGTGCCAGCAGCCAAGAGGAGTATCAGGGTTACGCTTTCTTT
TRBD2 | TRBJ2-1 | - | TRBV20-1 | CSAREGAGDYNEQFF | TGCAGTGCTAGGGAGGGAGCGGGGGACTACAATGAGCAGTTCTTC
TRBD1 | TRBJ2-7 | - | TRBV5-1 | CASSLEGTGGLEQYF | TGCGCCAGCAGCTTGGAAGGGACAGGGGGCCTCGAGCAGTACTTC
- | TRBJ2-3 | few | TRBV25-1 | CATASKTQYF | TGTGCCACAGCGTCGAAGACGCAGTATTTT
- | TRBJ1-2 | many | TRBV5-1 | CASSSAGDYGYTF | TGCGCCAGCAGTTCAGCAGGGGACTATGGCTACACCTTC
- | TRBJ2-6 | - | TRBV15 | CATSRVSFLGLGANVLTF | TGTGCCACCAGCAGAGTGTCGTTTTTGGGGTTGGGGGCCAACGTCCTGACTTTC
TRBD2 | TRBJ2-1 | - | TRBV14 | CASSPGLAIGSQDEQFF | TGTGCCAGCAGCCCGGGACTAGCGATCGGGAGTCAGGATGAGCAGTTCTTC
TRBD1 | TRBJ2-7 | - | TRBV5-6 | CASSPRDREGYEQYF | TGTGCCAGCAGCCCCCGGGACAGGGAGGGCTACGAGCAGTACTTC
TRBD2 | TRBJ2-1 | - | TRBV14 | CASSQDRLAGVSFF | TGTGCCAGCAGCCAAGATAGACTAGCGGGAGTCTCGTTCTTC
- | TRBJ1-6 | - | TRBV23-1 | CASSPLHF | TGCGCCAGCAGTCCCCTCCACTTT
- | TRBJ1-3 | few | TRBV9 | CASSVGRALSGNTIYF | TGTGCCAGCAGCGTAGGCAGGGCCCTCTCTGGAAACACCATATATTTT
- | TRBJ2-3 | few | TRBV2 | CASRGSTDTQYF | TGTGCCAGCAGGGGAAGCACAGATACGCAGTATTTT